The present T cell receptor (beta chain) was sequenced within a study of OX40 agonist ivuxolimab in advanced cancers. For context, the study as a whole: The costimulatory receptor OX40 (CD134) was targeted by ivuxolimab, a fully human IgG2 agonistic monoclonal antibody. The paper covers the monotherapy dose-escalation part of the phase I ivuxolimab trial, which included N = 52 patients. Intravenous ivuxolimab was administered to patients every 2 weeks at six dose levels: 0.01, 0.1, 0.3, 1.5, 3 and 10 mg/kg. Three dose-escalation patients achieved partial responses, one with hepatocellular carcinoma and two with cutaneous melanoma. Prior anti-PD-1, anti-PD-L1 or anti-CTLA-4 therapy was permitted, and approximately 41% of dose-escalation patients had received checkpoint inhibitors. Of the roughly 52 patients in dose escalation, some 19 had hepatocellular carcinoma, some 15 had melanoma, 9 had renal cell carcinoma and 9 had head and neck cancer. The dose-escalation cohort was 82.7% male with a mean age of about 58 years, ranging from about 23 to 85. Peripheral TCRbeta sequencing aimed to test whether ivuxolimab altered TCR sequence diversity and caused clonal T-cell expansion. The full study reports these points: At doses of 0.1 to 3.0 mg/kg, clonal expansion of both CD4+ and CD8+ T cells in blood was seen between baseline and week 6. The antigen specificity of the clonally expanded peripheral T cells was not determined. Low levels of normalized T-cell clonal expansion were also shown by some nonresponding patients. After ivuxolimab, expanded clones were on average more numerous among CD8+ T cells than among CD4+ T cells. In the 0.1-3.0 mg/kg groups, partial responders were among the patients with the lowest normalized peripheral clonal expansion, particularly in CD8+ T cells.

Of note for this clone: Its cognate antigen has yet to be identified. No much larger clonotype is one base removed from it; base qualities were not supplied.

The CDR3 runs 15 amino acids, cysteine and phenylalanine included. The kept DNA is CDR3 alone, 45 bases in frame from the first base. CDR1 MNHEY and CDR2 SMNVEV are derived from the germline V gene (reference sequence). Trimming accounts for 6 bases at V and 1 base at J, while the number of junction bases matched to no gene is 6. For sequencing of the TCRbeta CDR3 region, genomic DNA was extracted from the sorted cells. TCRbeta CDR3 regions were sequenced using the immunoSEQ Assay. TCRdb took over this immuneACCESS table, retaining in-frame rearrangements with V and J assigned. Such tables are incomplete; in checked studies, under half of the missing clones stem from an unresolved V gene, and the remainder is unexplained. The sample profile shows more than 45,000 clones; more than 70% of them were found once. The ten largest clones represent about 7.5% of the sample. Patients with autoimmune disease history or receiving systemic immunosuppression were excluded from the trial. Peripheral blood for TCR sequencing was collected from all dose cohorts at baseline, on cycle 4 day 1, and on cycle 7 day 1. The samples were drawn from a first-in-human, open-label, multicenter phase I dose-escalation trial of ivuxolimab. Adults with locally advanced or metastatic head and neck squamous cell, hepatocellular, melanoma or renal cell carcinoma were enrolled in the trial. Before TCR sequencing, CD4+ and CD8+ T cells were separately sorted from peripheral blood.

Recombination connected TRBV27 to TRBJ1-5, and 7 junctional nucleotides match TRBD1. Sequencing used CD4+ or CD8+ T cells sorted from blood, obtained in a trial of the OX40 agonist ivuxolimab. This clonotype originated in an adult with an advanced solid tumor such as melanoma, head and neck, liver or kidney cancer. The DNA sequence follows: TGTGCCAGCAGGAGTATGACAGGGAGCAATCAGCCCCAGCATTTT. Protein translation: CASRSMTGSNQPQHF.